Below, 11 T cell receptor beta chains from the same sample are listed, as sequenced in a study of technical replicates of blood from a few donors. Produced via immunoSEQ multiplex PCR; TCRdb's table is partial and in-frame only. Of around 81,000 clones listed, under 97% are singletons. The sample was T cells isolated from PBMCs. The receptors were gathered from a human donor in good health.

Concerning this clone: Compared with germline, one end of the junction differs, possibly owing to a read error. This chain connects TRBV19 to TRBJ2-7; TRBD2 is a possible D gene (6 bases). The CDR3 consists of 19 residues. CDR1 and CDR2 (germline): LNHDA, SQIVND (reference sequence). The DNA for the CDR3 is TGTGCCAGTAGTATAGTTGCACCTCGGGGAGGAAGCGGAACTTGCTACGAGAACTTC. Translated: CASSIVAPRGGSGTCYENF.

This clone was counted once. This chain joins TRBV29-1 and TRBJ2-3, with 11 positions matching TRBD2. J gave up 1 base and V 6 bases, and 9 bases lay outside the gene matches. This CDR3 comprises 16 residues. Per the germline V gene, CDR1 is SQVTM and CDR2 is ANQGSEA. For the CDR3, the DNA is TGCAGCGTCGACCTTAGCGGGAGGGTTGGCACAGATACGCAGTATTTT. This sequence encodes CSVDLSGRVGTDTQYF.

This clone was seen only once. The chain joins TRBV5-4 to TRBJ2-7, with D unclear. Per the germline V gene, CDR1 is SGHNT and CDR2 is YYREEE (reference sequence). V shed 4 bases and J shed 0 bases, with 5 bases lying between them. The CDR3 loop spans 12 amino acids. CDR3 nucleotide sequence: TGTGCCAGCAGCCTGAGCTCCTACGAGCAGTACTTC. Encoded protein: CASSLSSYEQYF. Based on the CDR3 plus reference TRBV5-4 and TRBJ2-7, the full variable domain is ETGVTQSPTHLIKTRGQQVTLRCSSQSGHNTVSWYQQALGQGPQFIFQYYREEENGRGNFPPRFSGLQFPNYSSELNVNALELDDSALYLCASSLSSYEQYFGPGTRLTVT.

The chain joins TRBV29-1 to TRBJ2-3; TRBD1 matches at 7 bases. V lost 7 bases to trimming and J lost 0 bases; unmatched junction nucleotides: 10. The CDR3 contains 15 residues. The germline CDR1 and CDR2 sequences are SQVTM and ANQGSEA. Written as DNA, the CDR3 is TGCAGCGCAAGGACAGGATCACTTAGCACAGATACGCAGTATTTT. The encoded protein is CSARTGSLSTDTQYF.

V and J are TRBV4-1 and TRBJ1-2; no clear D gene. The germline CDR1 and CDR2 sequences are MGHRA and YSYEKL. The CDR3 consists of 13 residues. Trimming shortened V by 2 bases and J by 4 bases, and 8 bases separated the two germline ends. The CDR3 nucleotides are TGCGCCAGCAGCCAAAATGGCGGCTATGGCTACACCTTC. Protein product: CASSQNGGYGYTF.

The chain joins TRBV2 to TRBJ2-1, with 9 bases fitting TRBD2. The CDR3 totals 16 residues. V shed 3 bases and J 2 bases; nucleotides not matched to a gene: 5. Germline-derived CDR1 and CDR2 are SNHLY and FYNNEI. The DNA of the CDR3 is TGTGCCAGCAGTGAGTTGTTAGCGGGAGCCTACAATGAGCAGTTCTTC. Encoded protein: CASSELLAGAYNEQFF.

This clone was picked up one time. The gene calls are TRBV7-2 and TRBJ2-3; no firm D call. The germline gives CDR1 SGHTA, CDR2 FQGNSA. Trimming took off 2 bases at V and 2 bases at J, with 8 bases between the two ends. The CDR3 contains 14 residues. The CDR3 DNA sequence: TGTGCCAGCAGCTTACTAATCCTCACAGATACGCAGTATTTT. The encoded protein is CASSLLILTDTQYF. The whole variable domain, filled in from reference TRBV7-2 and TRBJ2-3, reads GAGVSQSPSNKVTEKGKDVELRCDPISGHTALYWYRQSLGQGLEFLIYFQGNSAPDKSGLPSDRFSAERTGGSVSTLTIQRTQQEDSAVYLCASSLLILTDTQYFGPGTRLTVL.

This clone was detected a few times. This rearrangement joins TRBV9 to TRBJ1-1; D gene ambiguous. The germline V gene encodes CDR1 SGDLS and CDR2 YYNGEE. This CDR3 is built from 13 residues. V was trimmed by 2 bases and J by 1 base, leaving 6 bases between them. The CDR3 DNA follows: TGTGCCAGCAGCGTCATGAGGAACACTGAAGCTTTCTTT. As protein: CASSVMRNTEAFF.

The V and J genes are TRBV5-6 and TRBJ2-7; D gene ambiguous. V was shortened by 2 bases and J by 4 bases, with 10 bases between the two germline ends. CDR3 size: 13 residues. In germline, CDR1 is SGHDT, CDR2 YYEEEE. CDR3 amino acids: CASSFRVGYEQYF. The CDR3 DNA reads TGTGCCAGCAGCTTTCGGGTTGGGTACGAGCAGTACTTC.

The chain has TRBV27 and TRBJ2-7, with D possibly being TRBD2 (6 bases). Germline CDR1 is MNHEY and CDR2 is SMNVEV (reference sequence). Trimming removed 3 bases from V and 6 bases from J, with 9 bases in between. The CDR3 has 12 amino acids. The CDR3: CASSFGGLEQYF. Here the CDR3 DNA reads TGTGCCAGCAGTTTTGGAGGGCTCGAGCAGTACTTC.

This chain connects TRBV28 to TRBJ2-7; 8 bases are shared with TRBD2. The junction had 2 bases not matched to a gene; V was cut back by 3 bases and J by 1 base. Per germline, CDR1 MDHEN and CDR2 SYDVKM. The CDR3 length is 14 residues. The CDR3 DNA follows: TGTGCCAGCAGTTTGACTAGCGAGTCCTACGAGCAGTACTTC. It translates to CASSLTSESYEQYF.